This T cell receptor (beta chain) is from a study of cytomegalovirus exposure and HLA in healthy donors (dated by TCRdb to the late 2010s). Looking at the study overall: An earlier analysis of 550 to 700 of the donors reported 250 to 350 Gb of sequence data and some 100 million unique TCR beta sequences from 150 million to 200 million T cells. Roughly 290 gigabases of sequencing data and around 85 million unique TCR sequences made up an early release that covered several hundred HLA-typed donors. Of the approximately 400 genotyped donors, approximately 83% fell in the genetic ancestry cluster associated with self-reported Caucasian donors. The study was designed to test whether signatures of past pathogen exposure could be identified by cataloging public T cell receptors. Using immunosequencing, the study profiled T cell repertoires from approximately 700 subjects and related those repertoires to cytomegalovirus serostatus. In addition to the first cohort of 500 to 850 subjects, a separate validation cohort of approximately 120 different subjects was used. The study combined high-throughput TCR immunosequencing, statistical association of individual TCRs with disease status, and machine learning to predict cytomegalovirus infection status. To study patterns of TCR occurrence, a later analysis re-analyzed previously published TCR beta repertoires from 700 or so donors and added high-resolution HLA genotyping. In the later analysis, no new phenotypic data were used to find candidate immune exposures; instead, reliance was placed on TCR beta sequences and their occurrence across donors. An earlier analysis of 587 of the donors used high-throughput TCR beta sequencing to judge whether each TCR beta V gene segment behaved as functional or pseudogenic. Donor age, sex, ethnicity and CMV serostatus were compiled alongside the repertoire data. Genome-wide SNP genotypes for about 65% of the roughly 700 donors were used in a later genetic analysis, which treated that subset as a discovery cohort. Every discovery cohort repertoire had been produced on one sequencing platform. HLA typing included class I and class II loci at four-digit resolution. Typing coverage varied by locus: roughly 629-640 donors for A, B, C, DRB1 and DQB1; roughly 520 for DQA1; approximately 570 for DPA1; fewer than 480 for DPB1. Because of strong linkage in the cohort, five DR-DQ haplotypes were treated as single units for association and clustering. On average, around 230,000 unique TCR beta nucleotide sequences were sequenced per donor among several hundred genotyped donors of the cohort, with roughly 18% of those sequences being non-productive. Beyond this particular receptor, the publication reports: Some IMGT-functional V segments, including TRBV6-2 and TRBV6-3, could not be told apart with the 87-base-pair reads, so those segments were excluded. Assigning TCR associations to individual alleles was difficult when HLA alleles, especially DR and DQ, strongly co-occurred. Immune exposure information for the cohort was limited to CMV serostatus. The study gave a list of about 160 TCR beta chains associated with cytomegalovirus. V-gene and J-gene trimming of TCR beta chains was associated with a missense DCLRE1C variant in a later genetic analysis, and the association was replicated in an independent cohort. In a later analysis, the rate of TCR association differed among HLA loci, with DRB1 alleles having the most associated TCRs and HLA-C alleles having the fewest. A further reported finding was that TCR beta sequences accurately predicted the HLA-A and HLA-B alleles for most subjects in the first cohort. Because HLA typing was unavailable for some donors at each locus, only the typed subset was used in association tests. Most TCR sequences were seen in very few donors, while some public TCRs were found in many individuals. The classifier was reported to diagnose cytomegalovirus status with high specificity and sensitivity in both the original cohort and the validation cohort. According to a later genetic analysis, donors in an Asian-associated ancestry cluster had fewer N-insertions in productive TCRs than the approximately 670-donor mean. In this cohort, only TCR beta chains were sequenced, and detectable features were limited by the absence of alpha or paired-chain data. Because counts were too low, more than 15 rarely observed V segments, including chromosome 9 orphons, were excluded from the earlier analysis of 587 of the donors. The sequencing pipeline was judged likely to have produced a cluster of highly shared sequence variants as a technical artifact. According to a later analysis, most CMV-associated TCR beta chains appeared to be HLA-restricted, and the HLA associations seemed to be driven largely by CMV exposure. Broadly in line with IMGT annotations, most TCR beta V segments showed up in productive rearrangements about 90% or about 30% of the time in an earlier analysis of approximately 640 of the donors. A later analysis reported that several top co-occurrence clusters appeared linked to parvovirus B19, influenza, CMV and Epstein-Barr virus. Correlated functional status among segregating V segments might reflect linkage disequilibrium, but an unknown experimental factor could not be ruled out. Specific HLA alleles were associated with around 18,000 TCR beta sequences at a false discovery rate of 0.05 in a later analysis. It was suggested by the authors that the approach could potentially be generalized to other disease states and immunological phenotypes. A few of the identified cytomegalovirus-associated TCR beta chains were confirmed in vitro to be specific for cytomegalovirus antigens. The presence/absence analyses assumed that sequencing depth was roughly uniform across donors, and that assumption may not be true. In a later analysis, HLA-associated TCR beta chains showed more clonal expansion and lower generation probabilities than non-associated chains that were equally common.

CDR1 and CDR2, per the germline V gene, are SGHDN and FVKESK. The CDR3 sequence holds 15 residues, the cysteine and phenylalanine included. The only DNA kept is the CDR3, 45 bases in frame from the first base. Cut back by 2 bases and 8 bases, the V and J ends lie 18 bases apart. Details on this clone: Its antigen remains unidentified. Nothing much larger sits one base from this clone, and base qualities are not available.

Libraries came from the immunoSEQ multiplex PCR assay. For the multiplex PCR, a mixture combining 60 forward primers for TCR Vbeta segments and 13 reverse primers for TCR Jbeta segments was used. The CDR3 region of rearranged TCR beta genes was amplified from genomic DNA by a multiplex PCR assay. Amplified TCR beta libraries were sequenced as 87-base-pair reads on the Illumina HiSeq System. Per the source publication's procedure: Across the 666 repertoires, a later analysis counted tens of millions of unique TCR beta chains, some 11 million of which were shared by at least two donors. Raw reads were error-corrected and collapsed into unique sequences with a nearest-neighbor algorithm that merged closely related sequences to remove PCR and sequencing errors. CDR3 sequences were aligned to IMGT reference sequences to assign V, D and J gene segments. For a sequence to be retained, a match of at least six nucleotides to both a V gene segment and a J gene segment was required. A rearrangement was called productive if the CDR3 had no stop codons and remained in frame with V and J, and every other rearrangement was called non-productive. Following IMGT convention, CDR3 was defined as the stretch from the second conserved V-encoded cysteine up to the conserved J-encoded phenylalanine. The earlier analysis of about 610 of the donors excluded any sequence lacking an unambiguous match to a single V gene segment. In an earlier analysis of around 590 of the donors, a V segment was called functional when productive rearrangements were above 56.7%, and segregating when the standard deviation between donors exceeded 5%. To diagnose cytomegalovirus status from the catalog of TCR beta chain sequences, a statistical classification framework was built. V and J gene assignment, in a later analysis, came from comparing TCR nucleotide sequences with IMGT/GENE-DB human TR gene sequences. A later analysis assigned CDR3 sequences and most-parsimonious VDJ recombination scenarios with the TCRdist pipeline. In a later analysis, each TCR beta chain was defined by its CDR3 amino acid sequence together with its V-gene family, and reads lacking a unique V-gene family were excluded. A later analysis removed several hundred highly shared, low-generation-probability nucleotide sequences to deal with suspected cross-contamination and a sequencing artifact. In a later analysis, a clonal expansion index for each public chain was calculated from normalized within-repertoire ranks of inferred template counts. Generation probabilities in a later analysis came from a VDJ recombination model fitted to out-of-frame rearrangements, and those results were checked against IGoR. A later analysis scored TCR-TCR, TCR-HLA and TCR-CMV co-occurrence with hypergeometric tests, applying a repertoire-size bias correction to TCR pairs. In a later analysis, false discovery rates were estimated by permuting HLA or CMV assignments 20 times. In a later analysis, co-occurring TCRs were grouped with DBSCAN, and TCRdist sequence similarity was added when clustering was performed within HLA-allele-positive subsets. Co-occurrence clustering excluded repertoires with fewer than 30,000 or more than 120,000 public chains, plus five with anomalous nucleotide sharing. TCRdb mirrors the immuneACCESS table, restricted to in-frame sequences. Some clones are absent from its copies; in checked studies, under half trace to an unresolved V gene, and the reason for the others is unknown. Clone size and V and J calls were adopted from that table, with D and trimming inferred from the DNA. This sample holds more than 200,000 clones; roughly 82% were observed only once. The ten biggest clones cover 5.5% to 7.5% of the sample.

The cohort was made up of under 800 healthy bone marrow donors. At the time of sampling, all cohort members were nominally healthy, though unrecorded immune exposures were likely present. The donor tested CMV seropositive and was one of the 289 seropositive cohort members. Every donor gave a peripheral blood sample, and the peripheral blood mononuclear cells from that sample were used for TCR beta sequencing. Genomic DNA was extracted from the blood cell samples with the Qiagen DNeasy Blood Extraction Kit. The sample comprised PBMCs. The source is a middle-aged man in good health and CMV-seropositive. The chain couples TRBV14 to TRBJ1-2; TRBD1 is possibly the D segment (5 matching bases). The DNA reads TGTGCCAGCAGCCAATTGCGTGACAGCCGTTGGGGCTACACCTTC. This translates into CASSQLRDSRWGYTF. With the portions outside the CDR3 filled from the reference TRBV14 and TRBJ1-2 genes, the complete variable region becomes EAGVTQFPSHSVIEKGQTVTLRCDPISGHDNLYWYRRVMGKEIKFLLHFVKESKQDESGMPNNRFLAERTGGTYSTLKVQPAELEDSGVYFCASSQLRDSRWGYTFGSGTRLTVV.